The 11 T cell receptor beta chains given below trace back to one sample, sequenced in a study of blood T cell repertoires in COVID-19 (dated by TCRdb to about 2020). Library method: the immunoSEQ multiplex PCR assay. Entries here come from immuneACCESS through TCRdb and include only in-frame sequences with V and J called. Some clones fail to appear in such tables; in the studies checked, an unresolved V gene covers under half of the shortfall, and the cause of the remainder is unknown. The sample includes hundreds of thousands of clones, with roughly 85% observed a single time. Together, the top ten hold approximately 7.6% of the sample. The sequenced sample consisted of peripheral blood. These receptors were taken from a human donor in a cohort sampled during active COVID-19.

The gene calls are TRBV4-1 and TRBJ2-7; TRBD1 matches 8 bases. V lost 1 base, J lost 4 bases, and 9 bases stayed unmatched. Per germline, CDR1 MGHRA and CDR2 YSYEKL. The CDR3 spans 16 residues. CDR3 amino acids: CASSQGSGQADYEQYF. CDR3 in DNA: TGCGCCAGCAGCCAAGGGTCGGGACAGGCCGATTACGAGCAGTACTTC.

The table lists this clone with a count of one. In DNA form, the CDR3 reads TGTGCCAGTAGTATAATGGGAGGGAATAGCAATCAGCCCCAGCATTTT. Residues: CASSIMGGNSNQPQHF. The chain combines TRBV19 with TRBJ1-5, with unresolved D. The V end lost 2 bases, the J end lost 0 bases, and 11 bases lay between the germline ends. From germline, CDR1 is LNHDA and CDR2 SQIVND (reference sequence). The CDR3 is 16 residues long.

The chain has TRBV7-2 and TRBJ2-3, with TRBD2 as a possible D gene (5 bases). CDR1 is SGHTA, CDR2 FQGNSA, per germline. Deletions cut 1 base from V and 14 bases from J, with 13 bases between. The CDR3 has 12 residues. The CDR3 protein is CASSLDLDRGYF. The CDR3 DNA sequence: TGTGCCAGCAGCTTAGATCTGGATCGGGGGTATTTT.

The chain uses TRBV6-1 and TRBJ2-7, with D possibly being TRBD1 (5 bases). Germline lookup yields CDR1 MNHNS and CDR2 SASEGT. V dropped 2 bases and J dropped 2 bases, with 22 bases sitting between them. CDR3 size: 18 residues. The CDR3 coding sequence is TGTGCCAGCAGTGAATCCCCTTCGGACCCCAGGGCCACCTACGAGCAGTACTTC. Translated, it gives CASSESPSDPRATYEQYF.

CDR3 DNA: TGTGCCAGCAGCCGGGACAGGGCAGAGACCCAGTACTTC. Translating gives CASSRDRAETQYF. The chain links TRBV7-9 to TRBJ2-5; 9 nucleotides line up with TRBD1. The CDR3 is made up of 13 amino acids. V dropped 5 bases and J dropped 4; count of bases not matched to a gene: 2. Germline CDR1 and CDR2: SEHNR and FQNEAQ (reference sequence).

This clone showed up just a few times. V is TRBV6-5 and J is TRBJ1-3, with a possible D match to TRBD1 (5 bases). The CDR3 is 14 amino acids. Per germline, CDR1 MNHEY and CDR2 SVGAGI. Between the trimmed V and J ends, which lost 6 bases and 0 bases, there was a span of 9 bases. The chain's CDR3 is CASRETDSGNTIYF. The CDR3 bases are TGTGCCAGCAGGGAGACAGACTCTGGAAACACCATATATTTT.

This clone was detected only a few times. The gene calls are TRBV6-4 and TRBJ1-2; D is undetermined. The length of the CDR3 is 13 residues. The germline gives CDR1 MRHNA, CDR2 SNTAGT. Trimming left V 1 base short and J 8 bases short, with 11 bases between. The CDR3 bases are TGTGCCAGCAGTGACTTGCGAGGGAGAGGCTACACCTTC. Protein sequence: CASSDLRGRGYTF.

The J gene is TRBJ1-2, the V gene TRBV27; unclear D gene. This CDR3 spans 14 amino acids. Between the trimmed V and J ends, which lost 5 bases and 4 bases, there was a span of 14 bases. Germline CDR1 MNHEY, CDR2 SMNVEV (reference sequence). Here the CDR3 reads CASSLGGPIYGYTF. The CDR3 DNA follows: TGTGCCAGCAGTCTGGGAGGACCGATCTATGGCTACACCTTC.

Remarks on this clone: Other DNA sequences in the same sample also yield this CDR3. J is TRBJ1-1 and V is TRBV7-9; D is uncertain. Germline CDR1 reads SEHNR; CDR2 reads FQNEAQ (reference sequence). This CDR3 is built from 12 residues. V shed 3 bases and J shed 2 bases, with 4 bases lying between them. This CDR3 is CASSFVNTEAFF. The CDR3 nucleotides read TGTGCCAGCAGCTTCGTAAACACTGAAGCTTTCTTT.

This sequence joins TRBV23-1 and TRBJ2-3; 7 bases match TRBD1. TRBV23-1 is treated as an ORF (open reading frame) with a function not yet certain. With V trimmed by 0 bases and J by 3 bases, 18 bases remained unmatched. The CDR3 has 20 amino acids. The CDR3 DNA follows: TGCGCCAGCAGTCAATCTCCGGATAATGTGACAGGGTTGCCAACAGATACGCAGTATTTT. Its translation: CASSQSPDNVTGLPTDTQYF.

The chain links TRBV24-1 to TRBJ2-5, with 16 bases that match TRBD2. The V and J ends lost 3 bases and 6 bases, in that order; junction bases with no gene match: 3. CDR1 and CDR2 (germline): KGHDR, SFDVKD. The length of the CDR3 is 16 residues. CDR3 residues: CATSDPGLAGGQTQYF. CDR3 nucleotide sequence: TGTGCCACCAGTGATCCGGGACTAGCGGGAGGGCAGACCCAGTACTTC.